Presented here are 2 T cell receptor beta chains from one specimen sequenced in a study of cytomegalovirus exposure and HLA in healthy donors. 60 Vbeta and 13 Jbeta primers were used in PCR. Generated by immunoSEQ multiplex PCR, the TCRdb table keeps only in-frame clones and is missing some. The table includes about 150,000 clones, over 65% detected once. Sequencing was performed on PBMCs. Receptor source: a man aged 25-45 years in good health and CMV-seronegative.

This clone occurred a few times. V is TRBV7-3 and J is TRBJ2-2, with 8 bases identical to TRBD1. The V segment lost 5 bases and the J segment 1 base; nucleotides outside the gene matches: 3. CDR1 and CDR2 from the germline V gene are SGHTA and FQGTGA. The CDR3 spans 15 residues. The CDR3 spells CASSADRVNTGELFF. DNA for the CDR3: TGTGCCAGCAGCGCGGACAGGGTGAACACCGGGGAGCTGTTTTTT.

The V call is TRBV11-2, the J call TRBJ1-1; a weak D match, TRBD1 (5 bases). The ends were cut back, 0 bases at V and 5 bases at J, with 16 bases in the middle. Germline assignment: CDR1 SGHAT and CDR2 FQNNGV. This CDR3 has 16 residues. In nucleotides, the CDR3 is TGTGCCAGCAGCTTAGATCCCGTCCCAGGGAATACTGAAGCTTTCTTT. Amino acid sequence: CASSLDPVPGNTEAFF. The whole variable domain, filled in from reference TRBV11-2 and TRBJ1-1, reads EAGVAQSPRYKIIEKRQSVAFWCNPISGHATLYWYQQILGQGPKLLIQFQNNGVVDDSQLPKDRFSAERLKGVDSTLKIQPAKLEDSAVYLCASSLDPVPGNTEAFFGQGTRLTVV.